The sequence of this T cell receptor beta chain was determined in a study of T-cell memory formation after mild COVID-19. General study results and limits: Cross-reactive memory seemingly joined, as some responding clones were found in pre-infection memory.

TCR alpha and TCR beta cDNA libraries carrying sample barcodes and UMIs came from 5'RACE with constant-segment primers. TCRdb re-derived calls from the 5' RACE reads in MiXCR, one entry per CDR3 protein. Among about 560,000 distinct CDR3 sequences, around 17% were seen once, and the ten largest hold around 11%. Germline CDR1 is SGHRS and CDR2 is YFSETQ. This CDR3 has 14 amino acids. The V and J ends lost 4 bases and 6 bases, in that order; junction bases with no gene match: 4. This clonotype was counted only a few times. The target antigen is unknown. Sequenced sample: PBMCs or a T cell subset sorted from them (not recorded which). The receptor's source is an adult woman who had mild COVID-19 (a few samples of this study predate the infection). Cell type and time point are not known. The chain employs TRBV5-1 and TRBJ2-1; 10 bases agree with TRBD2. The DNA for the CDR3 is TGCGCCAGCAGCCCCGGGACTAGCGCCAATGAGCAGTTCTTC. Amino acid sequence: CASSPGTSANEQFF.